Below, 6 T cell receptor beta chains from the same sample are listed, as sequenced in a study of blood T cell repertoires in COVID-19. Method: immunoSEQ multiplex PCR; TCRdb's copy keeps in-frame clones and lacks some. The sample shows tens of thousands of clones, approximately 90% of them seen only once. Material: peripheral blood. The receptor source for this set is a human donor in a cohort sampled during active COVID-19.

The chain couples TRBV28 to TRBJ2-7; 8 nucleotides agree with TRBD1. Trimming at V came to 2 bases and at J to 4 bases, leaving 4 bases not matched to a gene. CDR1 and CDR2 (germline): MDHEN, SYDVKM. This CDR3 region has 14 residues. CDR3 amino acids: CASSLAGGPYEQYF. In nucleotides, the CDR3 is TGTGCCAGCAGTTTAGCAGGGGGCCCTTACGAGCAGTACTTC.

The chain joins TRBV11-2 to TRBJ2-7, with D unclear. There are 14 residues in the CDR3. V was clipped by 1 base and J by 3 bases, with 10 bases between them. Germline V gene data show CDR1 as SGHAT and CDR2 as FQNNGV. The CDR3 DNA follows: TGTGCCAGCAGCTTAGGGGCCCTAAACTACGAGCAGTACTTC. Its translation is CASSLGALNYEQYF.

The gene calls are TRBV11-2 and TRBJ2-2; 15 positions agree with TRBD2. Losses at the gene ends were 5 bases for V and 1 base for J; bases not matched to a gene: 5. Germline CDR1 is SGHAT and CDR2 is FQNNGV. This CDR3 region has 18 residues. CDR3: CASSPRTSGGGNTGELFF. In DNA, the CDR3 is TGTGCCAGCAGCCCCCGGACTAGCGGGGGGGGGAACACCGGGGAGCTGTTTTTT.

This chain links TRBV6-6 with TRBJ2-7; no clear D gene. The CDR3 extends over 14 amino acids. Trimming removed 4 bases from V and 0 bases from J, with 10 bases in between. From germline, CDR1 is MNHNY and CDR2 SVGAGI (reference sequence). CDR3 DNA: TGTGCCAGCAGTTTAGACACCCGCTCCTACGAGCAGTACTTC. It is translated as CASSLDTRSYEQYF.

The chain employs TRBV27 and TRBJ1-1; D uncertain. Per germline, CDR1 MNHEY and CDR2 SMNVEV (reference sequence). V shed 6 bases and J shed 0 bases, with 11 bases lying between them. CDR3 length equals 14 residues. The CDR3 DNA sequence: TGTGCCAGCAGCGCAGGACTCCTGAACACTGAAGCTTTCTTT. Residues: CASSAGLLNTEAFF.

This chain links TRBV7-3 with TRBJ2-6; 7 positions agree with TRBD1. Germline CDR1 reads SGHTA; CDR2 reads FQGTGA. The CDR3 extends over 15 amino acids. V was clipped by 4 bases and J by 5 bases; unmatched bases: 5. Written as DNA, the CDR3 is TGTGCCAGCAGCTCCGGACAGGCGCGGGCCAACGTCCTGACTTTC. Translating it yields CASSSGQARANVLTF.